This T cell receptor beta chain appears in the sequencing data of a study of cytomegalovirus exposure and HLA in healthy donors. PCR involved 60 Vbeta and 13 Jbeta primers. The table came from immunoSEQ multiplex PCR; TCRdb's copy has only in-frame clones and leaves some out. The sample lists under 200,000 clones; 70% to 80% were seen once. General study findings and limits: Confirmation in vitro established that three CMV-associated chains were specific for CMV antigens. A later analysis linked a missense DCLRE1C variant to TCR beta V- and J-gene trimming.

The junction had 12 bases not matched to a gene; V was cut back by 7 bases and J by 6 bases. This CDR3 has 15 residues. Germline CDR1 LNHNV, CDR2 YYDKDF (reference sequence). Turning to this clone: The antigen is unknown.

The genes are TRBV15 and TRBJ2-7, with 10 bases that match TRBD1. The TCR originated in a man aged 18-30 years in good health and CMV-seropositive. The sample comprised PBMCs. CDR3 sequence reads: CATTKDRGLLGEQYF. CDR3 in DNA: TGTGCCACCACTAAGGACAGGGGGTTACTCGGCGAGCAGTACTTC.